These 12 T cell receptor beta chains originate from one sample sequenced in a study of T cell repertoires in cytomegalovirus infection (dated by TCRdb to between 2018 and 2021). According to the study, the label for this sample's treatment or condition signals: in vitro stimulation with specific CMV peptide epitopes to enrich CMV-specific T cells. The antigens these receptors bind are not known. TCRdb lists the instrument as Illumina HiSeq 1500. In TCRdb, the public reads were trimmed at Q25 with fastp and aligned with MiXCR, with productive beta chains retained. Every CDR3 protein is listed once, alongside the most common genes and DNA of its rows. The sample table contains around 800,000 distinct CDR3 sequences; only one count was recorded for 30% to 35% of them. The ten largest clonotypes hold roughly 12% of the sample. The starting material was cultured CD8+ T cells from PBMCs, obtained from culture after CMV antigen stimulation. Receptors originate from a human donor in good health (CMV status not recorded). Some clones in this sample may be carry-over from other donors' samples.

The rearrangement links TRBV7-8 to TRBJ2-1, with a weak D call TRBD1 (6 bases). Trimming left V 8 bases short and J 10 bases short, with 15 bases between. This CDR3 comprises 12 residues. CDR1 SGHVS and CDR2 FQNEAQ come from the germline V gene. This CDR3 reads CASGLGGREQFF. The DNA for the CDR3 is TGTGCCAGCGGGCTTGGGGGCCGGGAGCAGTTCTTC.

This clonotype was found a few times. The rearrangement uses TRBV12-3 or TRBV12-4 and TRBJ2-2; TRBD1 aligns across 7 bases. The CDR3 length is 15 residues. The V and J ends lost 5 bases and 1 base, in that order; junction bases with no gene match: 4. The DNA of the CDR3 is TGTGCCAGCAGTGCTCCAGGGGGGAACACCGGGGAGCTGTTTTTT. This gives the protein CASSAPGGNTGELFF.

This clonotype was picked up a small number of times. The rearrangement joins TRBV6-2 or TRBV6-3 to TRBJ2-3; no clear D gene. Germline V CDR1 and CDR2: MNHEY, SVGEGT. The CDR3 consists of 14 residues. Trimming took off 5 bases at V and 5 bases at J, with 14 bases between the two ends. CDR3 in amino acids: CASSTLSARDTQYF. The CDR3 region has the DNA TGTGCCAGCAGTACCCTTTCGGCACGAGATACGCAGTATTTT.

The J gene is TRBJ2-5, the V gene TRBV7-6, with D tentatively TRBD2 (6 bases). CDR3 length equals 14 residues. V was pared by 5 bases and J by 4 bases, with 14 bases between. Germline CDR1 and CDR2: SGHVS and FNYEAQ. The CDR3 reads CASSNRAGGETQYF. CDR3 sequence (DNA): TGTGCCAGCAGCAATCGGGCCGGGGGAGAGACCCAGTACTTC.

The chain joins TRBV4-1 to TRBJ1-1, with D possibly being TRBD1 (5 bases). V dropped 4 bases and J dropped 8 bases, with 17 bases sitting between them. The CDR3 runs 14 residues. Germline V gives CDR1 MGHRA, CDR2 YSYEKL. CDR3: CASSLSEGNREAFF. CDR3 coding DNA: TGCGCCAGCAGCCTAAGCGAGGGAAACAGGGAAGCTTTCTTT.

The chain combines TRBV4-1 with TRBJ2-7; D not certain. CDR1 is MGHRA, CDR2 YSYEKL, per germline. The CDR3 is 13 amino acids. This chain's CDR3 is CASSQGINYEQYV. The CDR3 nucleotides read TGCGCCAGCAGTCAAGGCATCAACTACGAGCAGTACGTC.

In its sample, this clonotype was seen a few times. The chain recombines TRBV6-5 with TRBJ2-1; 9 bases line up with TRBD1. V was clipped by 2 bases and J by 6 bases; unmatched bases: 8. The CDR3 length is 16 residues. Germline V gene data show CDR1 as MNHEY and CDR2 as SVGAGI. The CDR3, as DNA: TGTGCCAGCAGTTACCCCGACAGGGGGGGAGTCAATGAGCAGTTCTTC. The encoded protein is CASSYPDRGGVNEQFF.

The table lists this clonotype with many counts. The genes are TRBV7-6 and TRBJ1-1, with D perhaps TRBD1 (5 bases). This CDR3 has 14 amino acids. CDR1 and CDR2 (germline): SGHVS, FNYEAQ. V gave up 1 base and J gave up 0 bases, with 6 bases separating them. The CDR3 DNA reads as TGTGCCAGCAGCTTAGGGGACTTGAACACTGAAGCTTTCTTT. It is translated as CASSLGDLNTEAFF.

The CDR3 loop is CASRSRQGRDEQYV. The CDR3 DNA reads TGTGCCAGCAGGTCCAGACAGGGGAGAGACGAGCAGTACGTC. The rearrangement uses TRBV27 and TRBJ2-7; 8 bases map to TRBD1. Trimming took 6 bases from V and 5 from J; bases not matched to a gene: 9. The CDR3 is 14 residues long. The V gene's germline CDR1 is MNHEY and CDR2 SMNVEV (reference sequence).

The rearrangement joins TRBV5-4 to TRBJ2-7; 7 bases are a match to TRBD2. V was clipped by 2 bases and J by 3 bases; unmatched bases: 8. The CDR3 consists of 15 residues. In germline, CDR1 is SGHNT, CDR2 YYREEE (reference sequence). The CDR3 nucleotides are TGTGCCAGCAGCTTAGTGTCTAGCGGAAACTACGAGCAGTACTTC. Encoded protein: CASSLVSSGNYEQYF.

There are a few counts of this clonotype. This chain joins TRBV6-6 and TRBJ2-5; either TRBD1 or TRBD2 may supply D (5 bases each). Per germline, CDR1 MNHNY and CDR2 SVGAGI (reference sequence). Trimming took 0 bases from V and 13 from J, leaving 12 bases between them. This CDR3 is 12 amino acids long. CDR3 sequence (DNA): TGTGCCAGCAGTTACTCGAACAGGCGGGCGTACTTC. Its translation: CASSYSNRRAYF.

This clonotype showed up just a few times. The chain recombines TRBV27 with TRBJ2-1; D may be TRBD1 (5 bases). The length of the CDR3 is 13 residues. V lost 4 bases, J lost 8 bases, and 12 bases lay in between. Germline values: CDR1 MNHEY, CDR2 SMNVEV (reference sequence). Written as DNA, the CDR3 is TGTGCCAGCAGTTCTGGGGCTAGTTATGAGCAGTTCTTC. This translates into CASSSGASYEQFF.